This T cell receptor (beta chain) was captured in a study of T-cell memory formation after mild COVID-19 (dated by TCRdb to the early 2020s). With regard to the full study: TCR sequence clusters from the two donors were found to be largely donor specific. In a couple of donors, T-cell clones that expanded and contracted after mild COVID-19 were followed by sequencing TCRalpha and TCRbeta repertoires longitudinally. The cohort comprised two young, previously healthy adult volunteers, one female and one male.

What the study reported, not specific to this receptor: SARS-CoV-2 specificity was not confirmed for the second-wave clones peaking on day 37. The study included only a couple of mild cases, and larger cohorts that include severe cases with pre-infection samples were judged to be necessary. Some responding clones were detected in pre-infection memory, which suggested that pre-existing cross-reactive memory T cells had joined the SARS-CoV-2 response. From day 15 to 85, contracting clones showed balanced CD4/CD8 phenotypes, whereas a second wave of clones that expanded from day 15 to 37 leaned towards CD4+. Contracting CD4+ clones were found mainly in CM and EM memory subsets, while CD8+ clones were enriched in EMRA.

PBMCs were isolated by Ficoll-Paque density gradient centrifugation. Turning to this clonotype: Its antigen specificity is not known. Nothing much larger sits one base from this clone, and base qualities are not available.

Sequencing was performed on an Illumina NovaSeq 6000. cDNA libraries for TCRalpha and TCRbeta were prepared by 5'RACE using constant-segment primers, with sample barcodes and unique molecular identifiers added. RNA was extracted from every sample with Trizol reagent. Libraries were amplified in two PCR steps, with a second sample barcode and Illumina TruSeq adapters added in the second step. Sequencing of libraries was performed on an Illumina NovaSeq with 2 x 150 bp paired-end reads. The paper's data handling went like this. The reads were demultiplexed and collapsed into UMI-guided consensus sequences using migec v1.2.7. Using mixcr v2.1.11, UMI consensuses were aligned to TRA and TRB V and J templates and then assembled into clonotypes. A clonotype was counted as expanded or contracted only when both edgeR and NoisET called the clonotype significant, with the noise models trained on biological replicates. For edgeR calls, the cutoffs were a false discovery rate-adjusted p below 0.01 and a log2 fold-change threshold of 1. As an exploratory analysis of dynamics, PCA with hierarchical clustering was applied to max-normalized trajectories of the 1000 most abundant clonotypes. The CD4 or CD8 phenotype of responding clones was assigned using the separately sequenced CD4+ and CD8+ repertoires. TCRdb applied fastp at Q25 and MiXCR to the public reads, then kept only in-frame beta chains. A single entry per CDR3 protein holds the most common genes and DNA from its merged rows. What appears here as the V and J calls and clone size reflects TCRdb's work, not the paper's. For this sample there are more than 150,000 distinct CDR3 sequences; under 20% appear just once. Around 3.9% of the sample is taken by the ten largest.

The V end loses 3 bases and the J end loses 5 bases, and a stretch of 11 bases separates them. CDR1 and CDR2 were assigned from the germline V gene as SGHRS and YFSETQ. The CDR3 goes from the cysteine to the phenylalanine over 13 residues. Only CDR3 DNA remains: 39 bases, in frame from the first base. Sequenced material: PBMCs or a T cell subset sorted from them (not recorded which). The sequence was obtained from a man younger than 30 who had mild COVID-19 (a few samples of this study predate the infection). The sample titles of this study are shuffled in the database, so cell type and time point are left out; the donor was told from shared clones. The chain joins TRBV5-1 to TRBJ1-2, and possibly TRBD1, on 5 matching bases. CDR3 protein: CASSSREGYGYTF. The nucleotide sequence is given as TGCGCCAGCAGCTCGAGGGAGGGGTATGGCTACACCTTC.